This TCR beta chain was sequenced during a study of T cell changes during pregnancy in multiple sclerosis. Sequencing used immunoSEQ multiplex PCR; TCRdb keeps in-frame clones, though not all of them. This table holds 45,000 to 60,000 clones, 80% to 95% found once. This receptor was taken from a female donor in good health, enrolled as a control in a pregnancy study. The input for sequencing was CD4+ T cells from peripheral blood mononuclear cells, taken after pregnancy.

The chain's CDR3 is CASSDLARGANTGELFF. The CDR3 DNA sequence: TGTGCCAGCAGTGACCTAGCAAGAGGCGCGAACACCGGGGAGCTGTTTTTT. The rearrangement uses TRBV2 and TRBJ2-2; D perhaps matches TRBD2 (5 bases). V was shortened by 3 bases and J by 0 bases, with 14 bases between the two germline ends. CDR1 is SNHLY and CDR2 is FYNNEI in the germline V gene. This CDR3 region has 17 residues.